This T cell receptor (beta chain) comes out of a study of vaccination effects on CD4 cells after COVID-19. Study outcomes and limitations: There was marked clonal contraction among infection- and vaccine-induced clones late after vaccination. Cross-reactivity toward common cold coronaviruses was confined to only 1 of 255 vaccine-induced clones in healthy vaccinees.

Viral peptide pools were used in the ViraFEST assay to expand antigen-specific CD4+ T cells, and sequencing came afterward. Isolation of CD4+ T cells took place after approximately 10 days of culture. Vaccinated participants had no history of SARS-CoV-2 infection and tested negative for nucleocapsid antibodies. Produced via immunoSEQ multiplex PCR; TCRdb's table is partial and in-frame only. The sample lists tens of thousands of clones; roughly 74% were seen once. On this clone itself: Its target is unknown.

Germline V gene data show CDR1 as MNHEY and CDR2 as SMNVEV (reference sequence). CDR3 length: 12 residues. Trimming took off 6 bases at V and 4 bases at J, with 9 bases between the two ends. This sample comprised CD4+ T cells from PBMCs cultured with HCoV-NL63 spike peptides, obtained before COVID-19 vaccination. The sequence was obtained from a human donor who received a COVID-19 vaccine. V is TRBV27 and J is TRBJ1-1; D uncertain. The CDR3 region is CASRNSFTEAFF. The CDR3 region has the DNA TGTGCCAGCAGAAATTCGTTCACTGAAGCTTTCTTT.